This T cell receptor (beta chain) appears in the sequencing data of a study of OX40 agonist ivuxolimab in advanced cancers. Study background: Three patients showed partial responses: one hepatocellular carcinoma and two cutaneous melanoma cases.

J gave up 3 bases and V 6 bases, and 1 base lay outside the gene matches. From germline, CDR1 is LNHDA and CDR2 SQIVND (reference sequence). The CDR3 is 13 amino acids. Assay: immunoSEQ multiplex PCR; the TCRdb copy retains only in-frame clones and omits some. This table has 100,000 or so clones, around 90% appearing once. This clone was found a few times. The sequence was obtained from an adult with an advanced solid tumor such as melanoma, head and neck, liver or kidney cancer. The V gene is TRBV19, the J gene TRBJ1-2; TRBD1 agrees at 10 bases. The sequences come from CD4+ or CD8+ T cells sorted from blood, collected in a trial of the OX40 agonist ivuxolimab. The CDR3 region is CASRGTGDYGYTF. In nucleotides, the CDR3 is TGTGCCAGTAGGGGGACAGGGGACTATGGCTACACCTTC.